These 20 T cell receptor beta chains were all obtained from the same sample, sequenced in a study of response to subunit inactivated influenza vaccine. TCRdb reprocessed the RT-PCR reads with MiXCR, giving one entry per CDR3 protein. Among 800,000 to 1,000,000 distinct CDR3 sequences listed, 21% were seen once. The material was PBMCs from blood, obtained roughly 5 days after vaccination. These receptors all stem from a man aged 45-60 years who received an inactivated influenza vaccine.

This chain uses TRBV6-2 or TRBV6-3 with TRBJ2-2; 10 positions agree with TRBD2. The CDR3 consists of 16 residues. V lost 5 bases to trimming and J lost 3 bases; unmatched junction nucleotides: 6. Germline V CDR1 and CDR2: MNHEY, SVGEGT. The CDR3 protein is CASSQQRGGYTGELFF. Here the CDR3 DNA reads TGTGCCAGCAGTCAACAGCGGGGGGGATACACCGGGGAGCTGTTTTTT.

The chain recombines TRBV20-1 with TRBJ2-1; D not resolved. The length of the CDR3 is 12 residues. Germline V gene data show CDR1 as DFQATT and CDR2 as SNEGSKA (reference sequence). V lost 0 bases and J lost 8, with 8 bases in between. The CDR3 protein is CSARDVAHEQFF. DNA of the CDR3: TGCAGTGCTAGAGATGTTGCACATGAGCAGTTCTTC.

This clonotype was observed a handful of times. The chain recombines TRBV3-1 with TRBJ2-1, with 7 bases lining up with TRBD2. With 4 bases clipped from V and 1 base from J, the junction kept 4 bases outside the gene matches. CDR3 length equals 15 residues. Per the germline V gene, CDR1 is LGHDT and CDR2 is YNNKEL (reference sequence). In DNA, the CDR3 is TGTGCCAGCAGCCCGCGGGGGTGGTCCTACAATGAGCAGTTCTTC. This sequence encodes CASSPRGWSYNEQFF.

This chain links TRBV5-1 with TRBJ1-6, with a weak D call TRBD1 (6 bases). The length of the CDR3 is 16 residues. CDR1 is SGHRS and CDR2 is YFSETQ in the germline V gene. V lost 0 bases, J lost 2 bases, and 9 bases lay in between. The DNA of the CDR3 is TGCGCCAGCAGCTTGGTAGGGGGTACCTATAATTCACCCCTCCACTTT. It encodes CASSLVGGTYNSPLHF. The full variable domain, in which reference TRBV5-1 and TRBJ1-6 provide the parts outside the CDR3, is KAGVTQTPRYLIKTRGQQVTLSCSPISGHRSVSWYQQTPGQGLQFLFEYFSETQRNKGNFPGRFSGRQFSNSRSEMNVSTLELGDSALYLCASSLVGGTYNSPLHFGNGTRLTVT.

This clonotype turned up a few times. The rearrangement links TRBV11-2 to TRBJ2-7; tentatively, D is TRBD1 (5 bases). Germline V gives CDR1 SGHAT, CDR2 FQNNGV. With 1 base removed from V and 5 bases from J, the gap between germline ends came to 9 bases. The CDR3 runs 13 residues. The CDR3 DNA follows: TGTGCCAGCAGCTTAGGTGGGGCCGACGAGCAGTACTTC. It encodes CASSLGGADEQYF.

The V and J genes are TRBV10-2 and TRBJ2-3, with a tentative D call TRBD2 (7 bases). CDR3 length: 15 amino acids. Trimming pared 6 bases from V and 1 base from J, leaving 14 bases between. Germline assignment: CDR1 WSHSY and CDR2 SAAADI. CDR3 sequence (DNA): TGCGCCAGCAGCTGGGGGGGCGCGGGCACAGATACGCAGTATTTT. Its protein product is CASSWGGAGTDTQYF.

The rearrangement uses TRBV20-1 and TRBJ2-5; possibly TRBD2 for D (5 bases). CDR3 size: 15 residues. Germline V gives CDR1 DFQATT, CDR2 SNEGSKA (reference sequence). Trimming took off 0 bases at V and 5 bases at J, with 16 bases between the two ends. CDR3 sequence reads: CSARDIRSRGETQYF. In nucleotides, the CDR3 is TGCAGTGCTAGAGATATTCGTTCACGCGGGGAGACCCAGTACTTC.

Worth noting for this clonotype: Compared with germline, one end of the junction differs, possibly owing to a read error. The rearrangement links TRBV20-1 to TRBJ1-3, with D maybe TRBD1 (5 bases). Germline V gives CDR1 DFQATT, CDR2 SNEGSKA (reference sequence). The CDR3 is made up of 14 amino acids. Written as DNA, the CDR3 is TGCAGTGCAAGAGGGGTTATCTCTGGAAACACCATATATTTT. Protein product: CSARGVISGNTIYF.

The V gene is TRBV20-1, the J gene TRBJ2-2; the D is unclear. V lost 3 bases and J lost 0, with 11 bases in between. Germline lookup yields CDR1 DFQATT and CDR2 SNEGSKA (reference sequence). This CDR3 has 15 amino acids. The CDR3 loop reads CSASAAEANTGELFF. CDR3 sequence (DNA): TGCAGTGCTAGTGCAGCAGAAGCGAACACCGGGGAGCTGTTTTTT.

CDR3 in amino acids: CSVEGSGRGGEQFF. The CDR3 DNA follows: TGCAGCGTTGAAGGAAGCGGGAGGGGGGGTGAGCAGTTCTTC. The chain uses TRBV29-1 and TRBJ2-1; 10 nucleotides align to TRBD2. Per germline, CDR1 SQVTM and CDR2 ANQGSEA. This CDR3 region has 14 residues. J gave up 9 bases and V 1 base, and 6 bases lay outside the gene matches.

This clonotype occurred a few times. The rearrangement joins TRBV7-6 to TRBJ2-3; the match to TRBD1 covers 8 bases. The V and J ends lost 0 bases and 3 bases, in that order; junction bases with no gene match: 5. This CDR3 has 16 residues. Germline values: CDR1 SGHVS, CDR2 FNYEAQ. Written as DNA, the CDR3 is TGTGCCAGCAGCTTAGCGCCAGGGGGCGCGACAGATACGCAGTATTTT. Residues: CASSLAPGGATDTQYF. The full variable domain, completed using reference TRBV7-6 and TRBJ2-3, is GAGVSQSPRYKVTKRGQDVALRCDPISGHVSLYWYRQALGQGPEFLTYFNYEAQQDKSGLPNDRFSAERPEGSISTLTIQRTEQRDSAMYRCASSLAPGGATDTQYFGPGTRLTVL.

This clonotype was counted only a few times. This chain connects TRBV18 to TRBJ2-1; 8 bases line up with TRBD1. Per the germline V gene, CDR1 is KGHSH and CDR2 is LQKENI. The CDR3 totals 17 residues. The trim removed 5 bases at V and 5 bases at J, leaving 14 bases unmatched. CDR3 amino acids: CASSARGRGYADNEQFF. CDR3 nucleotide sequence: TGTGCCAGCTCAGCCAGGGGGCGCGGGTATGCGGACAATGAGCAGTTCTTC.

This clonotype was seen a handful of times. The J gene is TRBJ2-1, the V gene TRBV7-2; TRBD2 agrees at 9 bases. Unmatched junction bases numbered 7, after V lost 5 bases and J lost 2 bases. The V gene's germline CDR1 is SGHTA and CDR2 FQGNSA. The CDR3 has 16 residues. The DNA for the CDR3 is TGTGCCAGCAGCCTCCCCGGCGGGAGGGCCTACAATGAGCAGTTCTTC. This gives the protein CASSLPGGRAYNEQFF. Together with reference TRBV7-2 and TRBJ2-1, the CDR3 gives the full variable domain: GAGVSQSPSNKVTEKGKDVELRCDPISGHTALYWYRQSLGQGLEFLIYFQGNSAPDKSGLPSDRFSAERTGGSVSTLTIQRTQQEDSAVYLCASSLPGGRAYNEQFFGPGTRLTVL.

Turning to this clonotype: The junction differs from germline at one of its ends, possibly a read error. The chain couples TRBV5-5 to TRBJ2-1; D is uncertain. CDR3 length equals 12 residues. Looked up from germline, CDR1 is SGHKS and CDR2 is YYEKEE (reference sequence). The CDR3 protein is CASSLISQSPLF. The CDR3 coding sequence is TGTGCCAGCAGCTTGATTAGCCAGAGCCCTCTCTTC.

This clonotype was seen once. The chain uses TRBV28 and TRBJ2-1, with 13 positions matching TRBD2. The CDR3 extends over 13 amino acids. The germline CDR1 and CDR2 sequences are MDHEN and SYDVKM. V lost 3 bases to trimming and J lost 13 bases; unmatched junction nucleotides: 3. The chain's CDR3 is CASSLGLAGSQFF. CDR3 nucleotide sequence: TGTGCCAGCAGTTTGGGACTAGCGGGGAGCCAGTTCTTC. The variable domain in full, with the rest retrieved from reference TRBV28 and TRBJ2-1, is DVKVTQSSRYLVKRTGEKVFLECVQDMDHENMFWYRQDPGLGLRLIYFSYDVKMKEKGDIPEGYSVSREKKERFSLILESASTNQTSMYLCASSLGLAGSQFFGPGTRLTVL.

The chain links TRBV7-2 to TRBJ2-1, with D maybe TRBD1 (5 bases). Looked up from germline, CDR1 is SGHTA and CDR2 is FQGNSA. The length of the CDR3 is 12 residues. The V end lost 3 bases, the J end lost 9 bases, and 9 bases lay between the germline ends. The DNA of the CDR3 is TGTGCCAGCAGCTTCCTCCAGGGTGAGCAGTTCTTC. It encodes CASSFLQGEQFF.

The chain employs TRBV12-3 or TRBV12-4 and TRBJ2-7; 7 positions agree with TRBD1. The CDR3 has 14 amino acids. The ends lost 5 bases at V and 2 bases at J; junction bases unmatched: 6. The CDR3 sequence is CASSQYQGAYEQYF. DNA of the CDR3: TGTGCCAGCAGTCAATACCAGGGGGCCTACGAGCAGTACTTC.

This clonotype has just a few counts. The chain employs TRBV15 and TRBJ2-1; weak D call: TRBD2 (6 bases). V was cut by 4 bases and J by 4 bases, with 11 bases left in between. Germline assignment: CDR1 LNHNV and CDR2 YYDKDF (reference sequence). This CDR3 comprises 14 residues. In nucleotides, the CDR3 is TGTGCCACCAGCACCCGGGAGCGGTACAATGAGCAGTTCTTC. Translated, it gives CATSTRERYNEQFF.

The J gene is TRBJ2-5, the V gene TRBV7-2, with D maybe TRBD1 (6 bases). Trimming cost V 9 bases and J 7 bases, with 15 bases left between them. Germline CDR1 is SGHTA and CDR2 is FQGNSA. CDR3 length: 12 amino acids. The DNA for the CDR3 is TGTGCCAGTTTCCGGGACAAGGGGACCCAGTACTTC. Amino acid sequence: CASFRDKGTQYF. The full variable domain, completed using reference TRBV7-2 and TRBJ2-5, is GAGVSQSPSNKVTEKGKDVELRCDPISGHTALYWYRQSLGQGLEFLIYFQGNSAPDKSGLPSDRFSAERTGGSVSTLTIQRTQQEDSAVYLCASFRDKGTQYFGPGTRLLVL.

This clonotype was detected many times. The chain links TRBV7-2 to TRBJ2-2; D possibly matches TRBD1 or TRBD2 (5 bases each). Per germline, CDR1 SGHTA and CDR2 FQGNSA. CDR3 length: 14 residues. The V end was cut by 4 bases, the J end by 6 bases, with 12 bases between. CDR3 nucleotide sequence: TGTGCCAGCAGCTGGGGACGGCAGGCCGGGGAGCTGTTTTTT. Translated: CASSWGRQAGELFF.